This T cell receptor beta chain was found in a study of T cell responses to AZD1222 COVID-19 vaccine. The data were produced by immunoSEQ multiplex PCR, yet TCRdb's version contains in-frame clones alone and is incomplete. The sample comprises tens of thousands of clones, around 85% of which are singletons, and roughly 27% rests with the top ten. General study findings and limits: Two AZD1222 administrations were followed by greater Spike-specific TCR breadth and depth. Clonal diversity was possibly underestimated, and white British individuals and females predominated among donors. Unmutated variant regions reportedly attract nearly half of all spike-specific TCRs.

Turning to this clone: What it binds is unknown.

CDR3 length: 13 residues. The V end was cut by 10 bases, the J end by 2 bases, with 13 bases between. CDR1 is MNHEY, CDR2 SVGAGI, per germline. The gene calls are TRBV6-5 and TRBJ2-3; D unresolved. Sequenced here: peripheral blood, sampled 28 days after the second AZD1222 dose. This clonotype was sampled from an adult who received the AZD1222 COVID-19 vaccine. The DNA for the CDR3 is TGTGCCACCACCAGACTCTCCACAGATACGCAGTATTTT. Translating it yields CATTRLSTDTQYF.